The 8 T cell receptor beta chains reported below all come from one sample, sequenced in a study of blood T cell repertoires in COVID-19. This table comes from immunoSEQ multiplex PCR, and its TCRdb copy is limited to in-frame clones, with some not included. The sample has 95,000 to 150,000 clones; more than 60% are singletons. Specimen: peripheral blood. The receptors originated from a woman in her seventies with acute or convalescent COVID-19.

The rearrangement links TRBV5-6 to TRBJ2-5; 7 positions match TRBD1. V dropped 2 bases and J dropped 3; count of bases not matched to a gene: 4. This CDR3 is built from 14 residues. Germline V gene lookup returns CDR1 SGHDT and CDR2 YYEEEE. The CDR3 region has the DNA TGTGCCAGCAGCTTCGAAGACAGGGAAGAGACCCAGTACTTC. Translation gives CASSFEDREETQYF.

The CDR3 DNA sequence: TGTGCCAGCAGCTTAGGGGTAGGGGATCAGCCCCAGCATTTT. This gives the protein CASSLGVGDQPQHF. The chain joins TRBV7-2 to TRBJ1-5; tentative D call: TRBD1 (5 bases). Germline V gene sequence: CDR1 SGHTA, CDR2 FQGNSA. There are 14 residues in the CDR3. V lost 1 base and J 5 bases, leaving 9 bases between the germline ends.

This clone was found once. This chain uses TRBV18 with TRBJ2-1; 7 nucleotides align to TRBD1. The V segment lost 3 bases and the J segment 2 bases; nucleotides outside the gene matches: 7. The CDR3 is made up of 16 amino acids. The V gene's germline CDR1 is KGHSH and CDR2 LQKENI. The CDR3 is CASSPSQGTTYNEQFF. The CDR3 DNA sequence: TGTGCCAGCTCACCGTCACAGGGGACCACCTACAATGAGCAGTTCTTC.

The chain has TRBV27 and TRBJ2-7; perhaps TRBD2 as D (6 bases). This CDR3 is 16 amino acids long. Germline CDR1 is MNHEY and CDR2 is SMNVEV (reference sequence). Trimming removed 0 bases at V and 3 bases at J, with 15 bases between. As DNA, the CDR3 is TGTGCCAGCAGTTTATCGTCCGGCGGGATGGGCTACGAGCAGTACTTC. This gives the protein CASSLSSGGMGYEQYF.

The V call is TRBV5-1, the J call TRBJ2-7; 8 bases agree with TRBD1. The trim removed 3 bases at V and 3 bases at J, leaving 5 bases unmatched. Per the germline V gene, CDR1 is SGHRS and CDR2 is YFSETQ. This CDR3 has 14 residues. The CDR3 DNA is TGCGCCAGCAGCTCAGGGACAGGAGACTACGAGCAGTACTTC. It specifies CASSSGTGDYEQYF.

This clone was observed a few times. The chain's CDR3 is CASSLGQGYHTEAFF. For the CDR3, the DNA is TGTGCCAGCAGCTTGGGGCAGGGTTACCACACTGAAGCTTTCTTT. The chain employs TRBV5-4 and TRBJ1-1; TRBD1 might be the D (5 bases). Germline V gene lookup returns CDR1 SGHNT and CDR2 YYREEE (reference sequence). The CDR3 loop spans 15 amino acids. With 0 bases removed from V and 3 bases from J, the gap between germline ends came to 12 bases.

The chain joins TRBV6-5 to TRBJ2-1; 8 nucleotides match TRBD2. The CDR3 covers 14 residues. The junction had 6 bases not matched to a gene; V was cut back by 5 bases and J by 6 bases. Per germline, CDR1 MNHEY and CDR2 SVGAGI. The CDR3: CASSRGGPANEQFF. The CDR3 DNA is TGTGCCAGCAGTCGGGGGGGACCCGCCAATGAGCAGTTCTTC.

The chain couples TRBV5-5 to TRBJ2-7; TRBD2 aligns across 8 bases. Germline trimming cut 4 bases from V and 2 bases from J; bases unmatched to any gene: 5. CDR3 length: 14 residues. Germline V lookup: CDR1 SGHKS, CDR2 YYEKEE (reference sequence). The CDR3 spells CASSPPGLAYEQYF. DNA for the CDR3: TGTGCCAGCAGCCCACCGGGACTAGCCTACGAGCAGTACTTC.